What follows are 8 T cell receptor beta chains derived from one specimen sequenced in a study of cytomegalovirus exposure and HLA in healthy donors. Vbeta (60) and Jbeta (13) primers were used in the PCR. Here immunoSEQ multiplex PCR was the method, and the copy in TCRdb shows in-frame clones only, minus some. The data contain roughly 150,000 clones, more than 65% of them singletons. The sequencing input was PBMCs. These receptors all come from a man aged 25-45 years in good health and CMV-seropositive.

The chain links TRBV28 to TRBJ1-1; the match to TRBD1 covers 9 bases. Germline-derived CDR1 and CDR2 are MDHEN and SYDVKM. J lost 3 bases, V lost 9 bases, and 11 bases had no gene match. This CDR3 region has 15 residues. The CDR3 DNA reads as TGTGCCAGTACCTCGGACAGGGGAGGTCACACTGAAGCTTTCTTT. Translated, it gives CASTSDRGGHTEAFF. Together with reference TRBV28 and TRBJ1-1, the CDR3 gives the full variable domain: DVKVTQSSRYLVKRTGEKVFLECVQDMDHENMFWYRQDPGLGLRLIYFSYDVKMKEKGDIPEGYSVSREKKERFSLILESASTNQTSMYLCASTSDRGGHTEAFFGQGTRLTVV.

The chain is built from TRBV19 and TRBJ2-2; D is ambiguous. From germline, CDR1 is LNHDA and CDR2 SQIVND (reference sequence). The CDR3 extends over 14 amino acids. The germline V and J ends were trimmed by 3 bases and 1 base, with 6 bases remaining between them. The CDR3 is CASSIVQNTGELFF. CDR3 DNA sequence: TGTGCCAGTAGTATCGTACAGAACACCGGGGAGCTGTTTTTT.

The CDR3 region has the DNA TGTGCCAGTAGTGCCCCCCAGCGGACCTCCTACAATGAGCAGTTCTTC. Protein: CASSAPQRTSYNEQFF. This chain joins TRBV19 and TRBJ2-1, with TRBD2 as a possible D gene (5 bases). The CDR3 totals 16 residues. The V end was cut by 5 bases, the J end by 0 bases, with 14 bases between. CDR1 is LNHDA and CDR2 is SQIVND in the germline V gene (reference sequence).

V is TRBV4-3 and J is TRBJ2-1; 9 bases fit TRBD1. With 4 bases clipped from V and 7 bases from J, the junction kept 8 bases outside the gene matches. The CDR3 is made up of 15 amino acids. The germline gives CDR1 LGHNA, CDR2 YSLEER. CDR3 protein: CASSRAWTGVNEQFF. The DNA for the CDR3 is TGCGCCAGCAGCCGAGCTTGGACAGGGGTGAATGAGCAGTTCTTC.

This chain joins TRBV6-5 and TRBJ1-2; 9 nucleotides line up with TRBD1. CDR1 MNHEY and CDR2 SVGAGI come from the germline V gene. The CDR3 length is 15 residues. J was trimmed by 5 bases and V by 6 bases; bases with no gene match: 10. The CDR3 spells CASSPGQGKRYGYTF. The CDR3 region has the DNA TGTGCCAGCAGCCCCGGACAGGGGAAGCGTTATGGCTACACCTTC.

This chain links TRBV12-5 with TRBJ2-5, with D tentatively TRBD2 (5 bases). The CDR3 runs to 16 residues. The V end lost 0 bases, the J end lost 2 bases, and 13 bases lay between the germline ends. CDR1 is LGHNT, CDR2 FRNRAP, per germline. The CDR3 spells CASGLVYMRVQETQYF. CDR3 coding DNA: TGTGCTAGTGGTTTGGTATATATGAGGGTACAAGAGACCCAGTACTTC.

This rearrangement joins TRBV6-6 to TRBJ2-7; TRBD1 matches at 11 bases. The CDR3 totals 15 residues. The J segment lost 3 bases and the V segment lost 2 bases, leaving 3 bases of the junction unmatched. Germline V lookup: CDR1 MNHNY, CDR2 SVGAGI (reference sequence). The DNA for the CDR3 is TGTGCCAGCAGTTACGGGGGGACAGGGGGCTACGAGCAGTACTTC. Its protein is CASSYGGTGGYEQYF.

The rearrangement links TRBV7-2 to TRBJ1-6; 7 bases match TRBD1. Germline CDR1 and CDR2: SGHTA and FQGNSA. This CDR3 is 16 amino acids long. V lost 3 bases, J lost 10 bases, and 12 bases stayed unmatched. CDR3 bases: TGTGCCAGCAGCTTTACCGGGACAGACTTGTCCTCACCCCTCCACTTT. Translated, it gives CASSFTGTDLSSPLHF.